This passage covers 3 T cell receptor beta chains from one sample sequenced in a study of CD8 T cells in ankylosing spondylitis (dated by TCRdb to the late 2010s). The protocol used for the library was 5' RACE. TCRdb records Illumina HiSeq 2500 as the sequencer. TCRdb reran the public reads through fastp at Q25 and MiXCR, keeping productive beta chains. Here each entry gathers all rows of one CDR3 protein and keeps the most common genes and DNA. The sample table holds roughly 670,000 distinct CDR3 sequences, of which around 17% were seen once. Around 19% of the sample is in the top ten clones. Results and caveats for the whole study, not just this receptor: A TCR beta motif of several highly homologous amino acid variants appeared characteristic of blood from ankylosing spondylitis patients.

No antigen has been assigned to these receptors. Sequencing was done on a sample of blood, either unsorted or a sorted T cell fraction (not recorded which). The receptors originated from a male donor with ankylosing spondylitis.

This clonotype was detected only a few times. This chain joins TRBV7-2 and TRBJ1-5; TRBD1 agrees at 9 bases. Germline assignment: CDR1 SGHTA and CDR2 FQGNSA. This CDR3 region has 16 residues. After removal of 5 bases from V and 6 bases from J, the junction contained 11 bases not matched to a gene. The CDR3 spells CASSASGTGWAQPQHF. CDR3 sequence (DNA): TGTGCCAGCAGCGCCTCCGGGACAGGGTGGGCTCAGCCCCAGCATTTT. The variable domain in full, with the rest retrieved from reference TRBV7-2 and TRBJ1-5, is GAGVSQSPSNKVTEKGKDVELRCDPISGHTALYWYRQSLGQGLEFLIYFQGNSAPDKSGLPSDRFSAERTGGSVSTLTIQRTQQEDSAVYLCASSASGTGWAQPQHFGDGTRLSIL.

This clonotype came up many times. This rearrangement joins TRBV10-3 to TRBJ2-5, with 8 bases lining up with TRBD2. The CDR3 contains 13 residues. The germline V gene encodes CDR1 ENHRY and CDR2 SYGVKD. J lost 6 bases, V lost 6 bases, and 6 bases had no gene match. CDR3 nucleotides: TGTGCCATCAGGGGGACTAGTGGGCAGACCCAGTACTTC. Translation: CAIRGTSGQTQYF.

This clonotype occurred a few times. This sequence joins TRBV18 and TRBJ1-5, with D perhaps matching TRBD1 (6 bases). The V gene lost 3 bases and the J gene lost 6 bases, with 12 bases spanning the gap. CDR3 size: 14 residues. The germline V gene has CDR1 KGHSH and CDR2 LQKENI. The CDR3 region has the DNA TGTGCCAGCTCACCGTACAGGGATCGTCAGCCCCAGCATTTT. Its translation: CASSPYRDRQPQHF. Based on the CDR3 plus reference TRBV18 and TRBJ1-5, the full variable domain is NAGVMQNPRHLVRRRGQEARLRCSPMKGHSHVYWYRQLPEEGLKFMVYLQKENIIDESGMPKERFSAEFPKEGPSILRIQQVVRGDSAAYFCASSPYRDRQPQHFGDGTRLSIL.